This TCR beta chain stems from a study of T cells in Graves' hyperthyroidism and ophthalmopathy. General observations from the study: Also found in blood were most expanded thyroid clonotypes above 0.001.

With respect to this clonotype: The antigen is unknown.

Regions amplified from RNA transcripts were the TCR beta CDR3 regions. The HTBI primer set served for first-round RT-PCR of the TCR CDR3. TCRdb independently ran MiXCR on the multiplex PCR reads; one entry per CDR3 protein. The table records a few hundred thousand distinct CDR3 sequences, about a sixth of them present only once. The CDR3 runs 15 residues. Germline trimming cut 5 bases from V and 1 base from J; bases unmatched to any gene: 4. V and J are TRBV12-3 or TRBV12-4 and TRBJ2-2, with 7 bases fitting TRBD1. This receptor was obtained from a woman aged 18-35 years with Graves' hyperthyroidism that later progressed to Graves' ophthalmopathy. Sequencing was performed on blood. In DNA, the CDR3 is TGTGCCAGCAGTGTGGGACAGATGAACACCGGGGAGCTGTTTTTT. It translates to CASSVGQMNTGELFF.